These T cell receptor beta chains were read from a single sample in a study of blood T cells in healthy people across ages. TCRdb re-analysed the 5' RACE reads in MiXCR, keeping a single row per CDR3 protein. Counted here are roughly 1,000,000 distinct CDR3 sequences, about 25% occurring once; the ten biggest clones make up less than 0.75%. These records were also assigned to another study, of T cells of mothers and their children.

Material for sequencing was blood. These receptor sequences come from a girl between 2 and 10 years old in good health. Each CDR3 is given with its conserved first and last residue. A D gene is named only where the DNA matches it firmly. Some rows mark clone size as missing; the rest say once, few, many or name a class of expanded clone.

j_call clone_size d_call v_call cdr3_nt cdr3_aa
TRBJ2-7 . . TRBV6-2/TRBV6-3 TGTGCCAGCAGTTACTCGGCTAGGTCCTACGAGCAGTACTTC CASSYSARSYEQYF
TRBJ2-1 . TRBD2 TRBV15 TGTGCCACCAGCGGTAGCGGGAGGCTCGATGAGCAGTTCTTC CATSGSGRLDEQFF
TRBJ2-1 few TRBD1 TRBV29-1 TGCAGCGTGGCCGACAGGGAATGGATCTACAATGAGCAGTTCTTC CSVADREWIYNEQFF
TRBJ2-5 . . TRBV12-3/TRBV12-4 TGTGCCAGCAGTTTAGAAGTACTTCTAGAGACCCAGTACTTC CASSLEVLLETQYF
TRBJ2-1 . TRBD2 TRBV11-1 TGTGCCAGCAGCTTAGAACTAGCGGGGGCCTCTAATGAGCAGTTCTTC CASSLELAGASNEQFF
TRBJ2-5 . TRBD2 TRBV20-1 TGCAGTGCCCCTTTAGCGGGAGCAGAGACCCAGTACTTC CSAPLAGAETQYF
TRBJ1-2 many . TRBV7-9 TGTGCCAGCAGCTTAGACGGGGGTGGCTACACCTTC CASSLDGGGYTF
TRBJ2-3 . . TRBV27 TGTGCCAGCAGTTTACAGAGACAGACCAATACGCAGTATTTT CASSLQRQTNTQYF
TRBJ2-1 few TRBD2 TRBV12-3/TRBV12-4 TGTGCCAGCAAATATAGCGGGAGGGCCGATGAGCAGTTCTTC CASKYSGRADEQFF
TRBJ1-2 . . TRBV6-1 TGTGCCAGCGGCCCAGGCTACACCTTC CASGPGYTF
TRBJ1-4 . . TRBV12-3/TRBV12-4 TGTGCCAGCAGTTTTGGCCGGGAACAACTGTTTTTT CASSFGREQLFF
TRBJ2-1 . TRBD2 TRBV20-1 TGCAGTGCCATCCCGGGACTAGCGGGGGGAAGCTCCTACAATGAGCAGTTCTTC CSAIPGLAGGSSYNEQFF
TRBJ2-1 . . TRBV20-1 TGCAGTGCTAGATCCAGAGAAGGGCCACTAGATGAGCAGTTCTTC CSARSREGPLDEQFF
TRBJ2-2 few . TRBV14 TGTGCCAGCAGCCAGAGGGCTGTTGCCGGGTCCCTCACCGGGGAGCTGTTTTTT CASSQRAVAGSLTGELFF
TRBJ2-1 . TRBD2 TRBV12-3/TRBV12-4 TGTGCCGGCAGCATTAGCGGGGGCTCCAGCAGTTATAATGAGCAGTTCTTC CAGSISGGSSSYNEQFF
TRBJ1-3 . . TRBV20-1 TGCAGTGCTAGGGGACATTACTCTGGAAACACCATATATTTT CSARGHYSGNTIYF
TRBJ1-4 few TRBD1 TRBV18 TGTGCCAGCTCACCGAACGCCGCAGGGGGCTCTTTTGAAAAACTGTTTTTT CASSPNAAGGSFEKLFF
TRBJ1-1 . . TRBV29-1 TGCAGCGTTGAAATCCTTGGTGACACTGAAGCTTTCTTT CSVEILGDTEAFF
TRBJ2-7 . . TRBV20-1 TGCAGTGCTCACAATCCGGGGTCCTACGAGCAGTACTTC CSAHNPGSYEQYF
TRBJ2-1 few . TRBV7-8 TGTGCCAGCAGCCCCACCGCCCGCCCAGACAATGAGCAGTTCTTC CASSPTARPDNEQFF
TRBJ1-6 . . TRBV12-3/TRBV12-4 TGTGCCAGCAGTTTTCGGAGCGGTAATTCACCCCTCCACTTT CASSFRSGNSPLHF
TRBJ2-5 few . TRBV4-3 TGCGCCAGCAGCCGTGGAAGGGCCCCAGCGATGGAGACCCAGTACTTC CASSRGRAPAMETQYF
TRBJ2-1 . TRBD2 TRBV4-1 TGCGCCAGCAGCCAAGATCCGTCTAGCGGGAGTGGTAATGAGCAGTTCTTC CASSQDPSSGSGNEQFF
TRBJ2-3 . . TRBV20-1 TGCAGTGCTAGCTACGCTGGGGCAAAAGATACGCAGTATTTT CSASYAGAKDTQYF
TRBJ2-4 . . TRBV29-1 TGCAGCGTGGAGGGGGGAGCCAAAAACATTCAGTACTTC CSVEGGAKNIQYF
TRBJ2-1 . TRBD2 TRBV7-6 TGTGCCAGCAGCCAGCGGACTAGCGGGATTAAAGGGGTTGGAAATGAGCAGTTCTTC CASSQRTSGIKGVGNEQFF
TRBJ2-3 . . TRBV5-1 TGCGCCAGCAGCTCCGTCGGGCGGGATACGCAGTATTTT CASSSVGRDTQYF
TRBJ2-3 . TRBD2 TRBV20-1 TGCAGTTTCCAGCGGGAGGGCAGAGGCACAGATACGCAGTATTTT CSFQREGRGTDTQYF
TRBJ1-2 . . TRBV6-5 TGTGCCAGCAGTTACTCGAATCTGAACTATGGCTACACCTTC CASSYSNLNYGYTF
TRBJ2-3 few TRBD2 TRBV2 TGTGCCAGCAGTGAGACTAGCATGTTAGGCACAGATACGCAGTATTTT CASSETSMLGTDTQYF
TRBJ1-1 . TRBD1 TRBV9 TGTGCCAGCAGCGACCACCGGGACAGGGGGCTCAACACTGAAGCTTTCTTT CASSDHRDRGLNTEAFF
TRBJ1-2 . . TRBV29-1 TGCAGCTTCGGGGAGGGGATTGGCTACACCTTC CSFGEGIGYTF
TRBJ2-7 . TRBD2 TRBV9 TGTGCCAGCAGCGCGAAAAGCGGGGGTACCCCCTACGAGCAGTACTTC CASSAKSGGTPYEQYF
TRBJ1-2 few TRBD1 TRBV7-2 TGTGCCAGCAGCCCCGGCCCGGACAGGGATGGTGGCTACACCTTC CASSPGPDRDGGYTF
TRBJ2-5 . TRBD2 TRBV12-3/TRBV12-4 TGTGCCAGCAGTTTAGTAGTGGAGCGGGGCCGGGCGACCCCGCAAGAGACCCAGTACTTC CASSLVVERGRATPQETQYF
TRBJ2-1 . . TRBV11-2 TGTGCCAGCAGCTTAGATCCGTCCAATGAGCAGTTCTTC CASSLDPSNEQFF
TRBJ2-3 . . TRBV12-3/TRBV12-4 TGTGCCAGCACGATCGGAGATACGCAGTATTTT CASTIGDTQYF
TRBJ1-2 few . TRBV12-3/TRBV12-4 TGTGCCAGCAGTTTACGAAGGGGACTCTATGGCTACACCTTC CASSLRRGLYGYTF
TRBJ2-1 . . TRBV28 TGTGCCAGCAGTTTTGCAGGGCCCCCTTACAATGAGCAGTTCTTC CASSFAGPPYNEQFF
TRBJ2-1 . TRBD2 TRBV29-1 TGCAGCGTTCTCCCGGGACTAGCGGGATACGGTGAGCAGTTCTTC CSVLPGLAGYGEQFF
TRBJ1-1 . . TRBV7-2 TGTGCCAGCAGCTTAGATAGGGCAATTAGCAACACTGAAGCTTTCTTT CASSLDRAISNTEAFF
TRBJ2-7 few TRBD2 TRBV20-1 TGCAGTGCGCTCACTAGCGGGGGCACCTACGAGCAGTACTTC CSALTSGGTYEQYF
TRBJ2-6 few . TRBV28 TGTGCCAGCAGTACAGGGCTTACTGGGGCCAACGTCCTGACTTTC CASSTGLTGANVLTF
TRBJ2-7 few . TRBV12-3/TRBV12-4 TGTGCCAGCAGTTTTGTGGCTACCAAAGGCCACGAGCAGTACTTC CASSFVATKGHEQYF
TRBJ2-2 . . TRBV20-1 TGCAGTGCTAGAGATCGTATCGGGGAGCTGTTTTTT CSARDRIGELFF
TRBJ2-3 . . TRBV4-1 TGCGCCAGCAGCCAAGAGAGGACATCGGGGATAGATACGCAGTATTTT CASSQERTSGIDTQYF
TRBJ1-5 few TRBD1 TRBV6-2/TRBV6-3 TGTGCCAGCAGTGTACAGGGGAGAAGCAATCAGCCCCAGCATTTT CASSVQGRSNQPQHF
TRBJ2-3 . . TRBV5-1 TGCGCCAGCAGCCCCCACCCCTCAGATACGCAGTATTTT CASSPHPSDTQYF
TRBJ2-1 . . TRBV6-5 TGTGCCAGCAGTTACTCGCGGTACGAACCCTACAATGAGCAGTTCTTC CASSYSRYEPYNEQFF
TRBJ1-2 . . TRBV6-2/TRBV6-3 TGTGCCAGCAGTTTGGTCGACGGGAGTGGTGTTGGCTACACCTTC CASSLVDGSGVGYTF
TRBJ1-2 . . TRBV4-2 TGTGCCAGCAGCCAAGAAACAGGAGACTACTATGGCTACACCTTC CASSQETGDYYGYTF
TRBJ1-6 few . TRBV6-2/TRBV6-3 TGTGCCAGCAGCCGAGGGTCCGACTCACCCCTCCACTTT CASSRGSDSPLHF
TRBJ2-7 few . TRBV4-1 TGCGCCAGCAGCCAAGGACGGTACTCCTACGAGCAGTACTTC CASSQGRYSYEQYF
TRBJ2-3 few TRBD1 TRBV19 TGTGCCAGTACCCCTGACAGGGGATCGCGCACAGATACGCAGTATTTT CASTPDRGSRTDTQYF
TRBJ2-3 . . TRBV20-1 TGCAGTGCTAGAGTCCCCGGGACTAGCACAGATACGCAGTATTTT CSARVPGTSTDTQYF